This T cell receptor (beta chain) was captured by sequencing in a study of molecular identifiers for immune sequencing clone quantification. Overall study context: With replicates, the RNA of around 20,000 or 100,000 naive CD8 cells was split five ways and four were sequenced.

In its sample, this clonotype was seen many times. Its antigen is not known. This CDR3 is built from 18 residues. Germline CDR1 reads LNHDA; CDR2 reads SQIVND (reference sequence). The V gene lost 2 bases and the J gene lost 0 bases, with 18 bases spanning the gap. One entry per CDR3 protein, called by TCRdb with MiXCR from the PCR reads. The sample holds some 320,000 distinct CDR3 sequences, around a fifth seen once. Findings of the study overall: Clones above 20 RNA copies contained over 99% of effector molecules and under 1% of naive molecules.

This TCR derives from a human donor in good health. Some libraries in this study had Jurkat cell RNA spiked in. What was sequenced was naive CD8+ T cells from blood, with Jurkat cell RNA spiked in. The subset is: FACS-sorted CD8+CD4-CCR7+CD45RA+ naive T cells. The gene calls are TRBV19 and TRBJ2-3; D is uncertain. CDR3 protein: CASSIISSIRPSTDTQYF. CDR3 DNA: TGTGCCAGTAGTATAATTTCGTCAATTCGTCCAAGCACAGATACGCAGTATTTT.